These 26 T cell receptor beta chains came from one sample sequenced in a study of T-cell memory formation after mild COVID-19. Via MiXCR, TCRdb re-called the 5' RACE reads, giving one row per CDR3 protein. The sample includes about 340,000 distinct CDR3 sequences, approximately 15% of them seen just once. Sequenced: PBMCs or a T cell subset sorted from them (not recorded which). The receptors come from a man aged 18 to 29 who had mild COVID-19 (a few samples of this study predate the infection). Cell type and time point are not known.

V is TRBV6-1 and J is TRBJ1-5; unclear D gene. The CDR3 is 14 residues long. V was clipped by 2 bases and J by 3 bases, with 8 bases between them. The germline V gene encodes CDR1 MNHNS and CDR2 SASEGT. As DNA, the CDR3 is TGTGCCAGCAGTGAAATAGGCCCCAATCAGCCCCAGCATTTT. It codes for CASSEIGPNQPQHF.

CDR3 protein: CASSLEATRVLNTGELFF. CDR3 DNA: TGTGCCAGCAGCTTGGAGGCCACCCGGGTTTTGAACACCGGGGAGCTGTTTTTT. The rearrangement uses TRBV7-2 and TRBJ2-2; maybe TRBD2 (5 bases). CDR1 and CDR2 (germline): SGHTA, FQGNSA. V was clipped by 3 bases and J by 1 base, with 18 bases between them. The CDR3 consists of 18 residues.

The DNA of the CDR3 is TGTGCCAGCAGGGGCGGGGTCGAGACCCAGTACTTC. As protein: CASRGGVETQYF. The V and J genes are TRBV7-9 and TRBJ2-5; the D gene is possibly TRBD2 (6 bases). The germline V gene has CDR1 SEHNR and CDR2 FQNEAQ (reference sequence). The length of the CDR3 is 12 residues. V lost 6 bases and J 5 bases, leaving 10 bases between the germline ends. The whole variable domain, filled in from reference TRBV7-9 and TRBJ2-5, reads DTGVSQNPRHKITKRGQNVTFRCDPISEHNRLYWYRQTLGQGPEFLTYFQNEAQLEKSRLLSDRFSAERPKGSFSTLEIQRTEQGDSAMYLCASRGGVETQYFGPGTRLLVL.

CDR3 region: CASSLGASQETQYF. For the CDR3, the DNA is TGTGCCAGCAGCTTAGGAGCCTCCCAAGAGACCCAGTACTTC. The J gene is TRBJ2-5, the V gene TRBV7-9, with D uncertain. The germline V gene encodes CDR1 SEHNR and CDR2 FQNEAQ (reference sequence). The CDR3 runs 14 residues. V lost 1 base, J lost 1 base, and 7 bases lay in between.

This chain connects TRBV29-1 to TRBJ1-1; no definite D call. Trimming left V 5 bases short and J 2 bases short, with 18 bases between. The CDR3 consists of 15 residues. Germline CDR1 SQVTM, CDR2 ANQGSEA. The CDR3 here is CSVHPPGPINTEAFF. The CDR3 DNA reads TGCAGCGTTCATCCCCCCGGACCGATAAACACTGAAGCTTTCTTT. Combining the CDR3 with reference TRBV29-1 and TRBJ1-1 gives the whole variable domain SAVISQKPSRDICQRGTSLTIQCQVDSQVTMMFWYRQQPGQSLTLIATANQGSEATYESGFVIDKFPISRPNLTFSTLTVSNMSPEDSSIYLCSVHPPGPINTEAFFGQGTRLTVV.

In its sample, this clonotype was seen a few times. This rearrangement joins TRBV6-2 or TRBV6-3 to TRBJ1-2; maybe TRBD1 (5 bases). The V end was cut by 8 bases, the J end by 4 bases, with 11 bases between. The CDR3 spans 12 residues. Germline V CDR1 and CDR2: MNHEY, SVGEGT. The CDR3 DNA reads as TGTGCCAGCGTTGCGGGGACCTATGGCTACACCTTC. This gives the protein CASVAGTYGYTF.

The table lists this clonotype with a few counts. The CDR3 is CATSDTGQGAAEAFF. CDR3 in DNA: TGTGCCACCAGTGATACCGGACAGGGGGCCGCTGAAGCTTTCTTT. The chain recombines TRBV24-1 with TRBJ1-1; 11 nucleotides line up with TRBD1. After removal of 3 bases from V and 6 bases from J, the junction contained 5 bases not matched to a gene. This CDR3 spans 15 amino acids. Germline V lookup: CDR1 KGHDR, CDR2 SFDVKD.

This clonotype turned up a few times. The V gene is TRBV4-1, the J gene TRBJ2-3; TRBD2 matches at 8 bases. Germline V gives CDR1 MGHRA, CDR2 YSYEKL. V gave up 4 bases and J gave up 1 base; unmatched junction bases: 7. The CDR3 loop spans 16 amino acids. The CDR3 loop reads CASSPAATSGTDTQYF. The CDR3 coding sequence is TGCGCCAGCAGCCCGGCGGCGACTAGCGGCACAGATACGCAGTATTTT.

The rearrangement joins TRBV24-1 to TRBJ2-1, with D tentatively TRBD1 or TRBD2 (6 bases each). The V and J ends lost 1 base and 5 bases respectively, with 26 bases between them. Germline V gives CDR1 KGHDR, CDR2 SFDVKD. The CDR3 is 20 residues long. CDR3 coding DNA: TGTGCCACCAGTGATTTCCCGACAGCAGGTGTGTGGGGGGCCCACAATGAGCAGTTCTTC. It specifies CATSDFPTAGVWGAHNEQFF.

J is TRBJ2-1 and V is TRBV28; D is undetermined. V was pared by 2 bases and J by 5 bases, with 4 bases between. The germline V gene encodes CDR1 MDHEN and CDR2 SYDVKM. CDR3 size: 12 residues. This chain's CDR3 is CASSLSDNEQFF. The CDR3 nucleotides are TGTGCCAGCAGTTTAAGTGACAATGAGCAGTTCTTC.

The chain couples TRBV5-5 to TRBJ1-1, with 8 bases that match TRBD1. Germline-derived CDR1 and CDR2 are SGHKS and YYEKEE (reference sequence). V gave up 4 bases and J gave up 0 bases; unmatched junction bases: 5. The CDR3 extends over 15 amino acids. In DNA form, the CDR3 reads TGTGCCAGCAGCCCCCTGGGACAGGTGAACACTGAAGCTTTCTTT. It specifies CASSPLGQVNTEAFF.

V usage is TRBV6-5 and J usage is TRBJ1-3; D remains unclear. The CDR3 loop spans 15 amino acids. V gave up 1 base and J gave up 0 bases, with 7 bases separating them. CDR1 and CDR2 from the germline V gene are MNHEY and SVGAGI. CDR3 in amino acids: CASSYFPSSGNTIYF. The CDR3 DNA is TGTGCCAGCAGTTACTTCCCCAGCTCTGGAAACACCATATATTTT.

V is TRBV24-1 and J is TRBJ2-2; 9 nucleotides line up with TRBD1. The CDR3 sequence is 18 residues long. The germline gives CDR1 KGHDR, CDR2 SFDVKD. With V trimmed by 4 bases and J by 0 bases, 8 bases remained unmatched. CDR3 sequence reads: CATSDARGDRANTGELFF. The CDR3 region has the DNA TGTGCCACCAGTGACGCCAGGGGGGACAGGGCGAACACCGGGGAGCTGTTTTTT.

In this sample, this clonotype turned up a few times. The gene calls are TRBV19 and TRBJ1-2; D call uncertain. The CDR3 has 12 residues. The V gene lost 2 bases and the J gene lost 2 bases, with 3 bases spanning the gap. Germline V CDR1 and CDR2: LNHDA, SQIVND (reference sequence). The CDR3, as DNA: TGTGCCAGTAGTATACTCAACTATGGCTACACCTTC. Translation: CASSILNYGYTF. The entire variable domain, with the rest obtained from reference TRBV19 and TRBJ1-2, is as follows: DGGITQSPKYLFRKEGQNVTLSCEQNLNHDAMYWYRQDPGQGLRLIYYSQIVNDFQKGDIAEGYSVSREKKESFPLTVTSAQKNPTAFYLCASSILNYGYTFGSGTRLTVV.

In this sample, this clonotype turned up a few times. This chain uses TRBV7-9 with TRBJ2-5; D is unresolved. Trimming stripped 4 bases from V and 6 bases from J, with 6 bases between. There are 11 residues in the CDR3. Germline values: CDR1 SEHNR, CDR2 FQNEAQ (reference sequence). The CDR3 reads CASSSGQTQYF. The CDR3 DNA sequence: TGTGCCAGCAGCTCCGGACAGACCCAGTACTTC.

A few counts support this clonotype. This chain connects TRBV12-3 or TRBV12-4 to TRBJ1-2; 9 bases are a match to TRBD1. Trimming cost V 6 bases and J 7 bases; bases outside gene matches: 6. This CDR3 comprises 13 residues. This chain's CDR3 is CASRKQGAPGYTF. The CDR3 nucleotides read TGTGCCAGCAGGAAACAGGGGGCGCCTGGCTACACCTTC.

The chain joins TRBV7-2 to TRBJ2-2, with D perhaps given as TRBD1 or TRBD2 (6 bases each). Germline CDR1 is SGHTA and CDR2 is FQGNSA. This CDR3 is built from 16 residues. Between the trimmed V and J ends, which lost 5 bases and 2 bases, there was a span of 15 bases. CDR3: CASSPQGTFNTGELFF. CDR3 coding DNA: TGTGCCAGCAGCCCGCAGGGGACTTTTAACACCGGGGAGCTGTTTTTT.

Many counts were recorded for this clonotype. The rearrangement uses TRBV12-3 or TRBV12-4 and TRBJ1-1, with 7 nucleotides matching TRBD1. Trimming took 5 bases from V and 5 from J; bases not matched to a gene: 5. The CDR3 loop spans 13 amino acids. CDR3 DNA: TGTGCCAGCAGTCCACAGGGGAGAACTGAAGCTTTCTTT. Residues: CASSPQGRTEAFF.

In this sample, this clonotype turned up a few times. V and J are TRBV7-9 and TRBJ1-5; maybe TRBD1 (6 bases). The ends were cut back, 1 base at V and 3 bases at J, with 10 bases in the middle. The CDR3 extends over 15 amino acids. Germline CDR1 and CDR2: SEHNR and FQNEAQ (reference sequence). The CDR3 spells CASSLDRVPNQPQHF. The CDR3, as DNA: TGTGCCAGCAGCTTAGACAGGGTACCCAATCAGCCCCAGCATTTT.

This clonotype was detected a few times. The V and J genes are TRBV5-1 and TRBJ2-3; TRBD2 might be the D (5 bases). Trimming took 8 bases from V and 1 from J, leaving 17 bases between them. The CDR3 runs 15 residues. Germline CDR1 and CDR2: SGHRS and YFSETQ. This CDR3 reads CASTRRSARTDTQYF. The CDR3 nucleotides are TGCGCCAGTACCCGGAGGAGCGCTCGCACAGATACGCAGTATTTT.

There are a few counts of this clonotype. The chain is built from TRBV7-3 and TRBJ2-2; D may be TRBD1 (5 bases). This CDR3 has 16 residues. V was trimmed by 7 bases and J by 5 bases, leaving 20 bases between them. CDR1 is SGHTA, CDR2 FQGTGA, per germline. In DNA form, the CDR3 reads TGTGCCAGCAAACCCAGGGTCGGTGACGAAACCGGGGAGCTGTTTTTT. It specifies CASKPRVGDETGELFF.

The chain uses TRBV29-1 and TRBJ1-5, with a tentative D call TRBD1 (6 bases). Looked up from germline, CDR1 is SQVTM and CDR2 is ANQGSEA. Trimming left V 7 bases short and J 4 bases short, with 14 bases between. The CDR3 is made up of 13 amino acids. The DNA for the CDR3 is TGCAGCGCCCAAGGGGGGTTAAATCAGCCCCAGCATTTT. It codes for CSAQGGLNQPQHF.

This clonotype was counted many times. The chain recombines TRBV7-2 with TRBJ2-3; 9 bases line up with TRBD2. V shed 6 bases and J 8 bases; nucleotides not matched to a gene: 12. The length of the CDR3 is 15 residues. Germline V lookup: CDR1 SGHTA, CDR2 FQGNSA. The CDR3 bases are TGTGCCAGCAGTCCTAGGGACAGCGGGGGGCGTACGCAGTATTTT. This encodes CASSPRDSGGRTQYF. Looking up the rest from reference TRBV7-2 and TRBJ2-3 gives the full variable domain: GAGVSQSPSNKVTEKGKDVELRCDPISGHTALYWYRQSLGQGLEFLIYFQGNSAPDKSGLPSDRFSAERTGGSVSTLTIQRTQQEDSAVYLCASSPRDSGGRTQYFGPGTRLTVL.

The V call is TRBV7-9, the J call TRBJ1-2; 7 bases are shared with TRBD1. The V and J ends lost 5 bases and 4 bases, in that order; junction bases with no gene match: 4. The germline CDR1 and CDR2 sequences are SEHNR and FQNEAQ (reference sequence). CDR3 length equals 13 residues. The CDR3 DNA reads TGTGCCAGCAGCACGACAGGGACCTATGGCTACACCTTC. Its translation is CASSTTGTYGYTF.

This chain connects TRBV2 to TRBJ2-5; D possibly uses TRBD1 or TRBD2 (5 bases each). Trimming removed 6 bases at V and 5 bases at J, with 16 bases between. The germline CDR1 and CDR2 sequences are SNHLY and FYNNEI. There are 14 residues in the CDR3. CDR3 protein: CASRSTLGDETQYF. DNA for the CDR3: TGTGCCAGCAGAAGCACCCTGGGGGACGAGACCCAGTACTTC.

Notes on this clonotype: One end of the junction is discordant with germline, which a read error may explain. This sequence joins TRBV5-1 and TRBJ2-5, with a weak D call TRBD1 (5 bases). The length of the CDR3 is 14 residues. The germline CDR1 and CDR2 sequences are SGHRS and YFSETQ. In DNA form, the CDR3 reads TGCGCCAGCTGCTTAAGGGGCAAGGGGGAGACCCAGTACTTC. As protein: CASCLRGKGETQYF.